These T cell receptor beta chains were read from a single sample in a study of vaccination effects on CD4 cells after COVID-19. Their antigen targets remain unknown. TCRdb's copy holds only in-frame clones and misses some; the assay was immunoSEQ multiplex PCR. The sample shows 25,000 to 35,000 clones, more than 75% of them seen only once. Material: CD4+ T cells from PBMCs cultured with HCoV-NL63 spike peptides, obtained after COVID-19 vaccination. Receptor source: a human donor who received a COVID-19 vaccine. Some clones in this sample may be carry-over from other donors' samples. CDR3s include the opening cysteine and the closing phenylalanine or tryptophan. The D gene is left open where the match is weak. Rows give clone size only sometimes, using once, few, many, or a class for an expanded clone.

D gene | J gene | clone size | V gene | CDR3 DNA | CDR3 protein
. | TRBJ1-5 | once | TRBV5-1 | TGCGCCAGCAGCTTGGCTCCTGGGCGGGCTCAGCCCCAGCATTTT | CASSLAPGRAQPQHF
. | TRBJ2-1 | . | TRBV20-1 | TGCAGTGCTAGTAATCCTCGGGGGAGCTCCTACAATGAGCAGTTCTTC | CSASNPRGSSYNEQFF
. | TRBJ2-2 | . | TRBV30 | TGTGCCTCCTCGAGGTTACCCACCGGGGAGCTGTTTTTT | CASSRLPTGELFF
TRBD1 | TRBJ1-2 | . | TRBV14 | TGTGCCAGCAGCCTTGGGACAGCGATCTATGGCTACACCTTC | CASSLGTAIYGYTF
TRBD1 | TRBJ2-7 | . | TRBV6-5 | TGTGCCACCTTTAGGGGGACAGAGTCCTACGAGCAGTACTTC | CATFRGTESYEQYF
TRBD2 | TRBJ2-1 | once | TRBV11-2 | TGTGCCAGCAGCCACCGGTTAGCGGGGGACCTCAATGAGCAGTTCTTC | CASSHRLAGDLNEQFF
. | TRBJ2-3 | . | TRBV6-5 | TGTGCCAGCAGTTACACAGACACAGATACGCAGTATTTT | CASSYTDTDTQYF
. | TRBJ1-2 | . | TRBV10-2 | TGCGCCAGCAGTGACAGCCTTACCTATGGCTACACCTTC | CASSDSLTYGYTF
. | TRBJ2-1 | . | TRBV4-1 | TGCGCCAGCAGCCAAGATGATGGCGGGACAGTATACAATGAGCAGTTCTTC | CASSQDDGGTVYNEQFF
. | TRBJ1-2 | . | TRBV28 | TGTGCCAGCACCAGTTTCAGGGGCTACACCTTC | CASTSFRGYTF
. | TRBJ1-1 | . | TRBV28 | TGTGCCAGCAAGGCGGGGGTGAGCGTTGGCACTGAAGCTTTCTTT | CASKAGVSVGTEAFF
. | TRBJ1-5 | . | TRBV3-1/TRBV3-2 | TGTGCCAGCAGCCAAGATCGGGGTCAGCCCCAGCATTTT | CASSQDRGQPQHF
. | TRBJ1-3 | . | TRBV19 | TGTGCCAGTACCCTTCTAGATGGAAACACCATATATTTT | CASTLLDGNTIYF
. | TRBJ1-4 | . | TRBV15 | TGTGCCACCAGCAGAGAGCAGGGCGCTAATGAAAAACTGTTTTTT | CATSREQGANEKLFF
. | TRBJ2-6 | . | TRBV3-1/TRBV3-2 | TGTGCCAGCAGCCAAGGGTCGCCGATCTCTGGGGCCAACGTCCTGACTTTC | CASSQGSPISGANVLTF
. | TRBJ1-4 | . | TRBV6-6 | TGTGCCAGCGCCGGGGGACTTAATGAAAAACTGTTTTTT | CASAGGLNEKLFF
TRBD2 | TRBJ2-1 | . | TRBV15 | TGTGCCACCAGACTTAGCGGGCCTTACAATGAGCAGTTCTTC | CATRLSGPYNEQFF
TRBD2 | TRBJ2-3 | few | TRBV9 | TGTGCCAGCAGCGAAAGCGGGGAGGGAGATACGCAGTATTTT | CASSESGEGDTQYF
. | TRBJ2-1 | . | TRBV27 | TGTGCCAGCAGTTCCCACCGGGACCACTACAATGAGCAGTTCTTC | CASSSHRDHYNEQFF
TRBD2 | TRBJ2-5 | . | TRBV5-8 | TGTGCCAGCAGCTTTACTAGCGGGGCCTCGACCCAGTACTTC | CASSFTSGASTQYF
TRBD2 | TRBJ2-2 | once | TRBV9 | TGTGCCAGCAGCGCCGGGACTAGCGGGTACACCGGGGAGCTGTTTTTT | CASSAGTSGYTGELFF
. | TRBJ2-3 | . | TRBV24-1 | TGTGCCACCGGGGACACGCGAACAGATACGCAGTATTTT | CATGDTRTDTQYF
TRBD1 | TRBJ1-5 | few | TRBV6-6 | TGTGCCAGCAGCAATGACAGGGGCGGACCGCCCCAGCATTTT | CASSNDRGGPPQHF
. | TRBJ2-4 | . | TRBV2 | TGTGCCAGCAGTGGCGTGGGCGGTGCAGAAAACATTCAGTACTTC | CASSGVGGAENIQYF
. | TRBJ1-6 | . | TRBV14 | TGTGCCAGCAGCCAAGACACAAGAGCTTATAATTCACCCCTCCACTTT | CASSQDTRAYNSPLHF